This TCR beta chain was found in a study of control samples from healthy donors and cancer patients. This table comes from immunoSEQ multiplex PCR, and its TCRdb copy is limited to in-frame clones, with some not included. Of some 150,000 clones listed, about 91% are singletons. CDR1 is SQVTM, CDR2 ANQGSEA, per germline. V dropped 5 bases and J dropped 6 bases, with 11 bases sitting between them. This CDR3 has 12 amino acids. The origin of this receptor is a man younger than 40 in good health. Source material: blood. The chain uses TRBV29-1 and TRBJ2-1; D is undetermined. The CDR3: CSVPQTLNEQFF. The CDR3, as DNA: TGCAGCGTTCCTCAGACCCTCAATGAGCAGTTCTTC.